The 21 T cell receptor beta chains below come from one sample, sequenced in a study of control samples from healthy donors and cancer patients. Profiled with immunoSEQ multiplex PCR; TCRdb holds only in-frame clones, not every one. In the table there are about 160,000 clones, 96% of which are singletons. Sequences were obtained from blood. The receptors were sampled from a woman in her thirties in good health.

This rearrangement joins TRBV28 to TRBJ1-5, with D perhaps TRBD1 (5 bases). The CDR3 covers 19 residues. V gave up 0 bases and J gave up 2 bases, with 20 bases separating them. Germline V gene sequence: CDR1 MDHEN, CDR2 SYDVKM. The CDR3 DNA sequence: TGTGCCAGCAGTTTATGGGGGGTTTGGGGAGCAAGTGGCAATCAGCCCCAGCATTTT. This gives the protein CASSLWGVWGASGNQPQHF.

The V and J genes are TRBV5-5 and TRBJ1-5, with TRBD1 as a possible D gene (6 bases). This CDR3 contains 18 residues. The germline V gene has CDR1 SGHKS and CDR2 YYEKEE (reference sequence). Trimming cost V 0 bases and J 0 bases, with 16 bases left between them. The CDR3 bases are TGTGCCAGCAGCTTGGCGGTGGGTCAGGGGAATAGCAATCAGCCCCAGCATTTT. Its translation: CASSLAVGQGNSNQPQHF.

The chain couples TRBV28 to TRBJ1-1, with a weak D call TRBD1 (6 bases). Deletions cut 2 bases from V and 4 bases from J, with 14 bases between. Germline V CDR1 and CDR2: MDHEN, SYDVKM. The CDR3 consists of 15 residues. The CDR3 coding sequence is TGTGCCAGCAGTTTAGATGGGGGCGCGGGCACTGAAGCTTTCTTT. Protein: CASSLDGGAGTEAFF.

The rearrangement uses TRBV7-9 and TRBJ2-3; D possibly corresponds to TRBD1 (6 bases). The CDR3 is made up of 13 amino acids. Trimming shortened V by 5 bases and J by 6 bases, and 12 bases separated the two germline ends. Germline V gives CDR1 SEHNR, CDR2 FQNEAQ (reference sequence). The chain's CDR3 is CASSRQVGDTQYF. CDR3 bases: TGTGCCAGCAGCCGACAGGTTGGTGATACGCAGTATTTT. The entire variable domain, with the rest obtained from reference TRBV7-9 and TRBJ2-3, is as follows: DTGVSQNPRHKITKRGQNVTFRCDPISEHNRLYWYRQTLGQGPEFLTYFQNEAQLEKSRLLSDRFSAERPKGSFSTLEIQRTEQGDSAMYLCASSRQVGDTQYFGPGTRLTVL.

The genes are TRBV10-3 and TRBJ2-2, with 8 bases lining up with TRBD1. Germline CDR1 ENHRY, CDR2 SYGVKD. The CDR3 runs 16 residues. Losses at the gene ends were 0 bases for V and 1 base for J; bases not matched to a gene: 1. The CDR3 DNA reads as TGTGCCATCAGTGAGTCGGGACAGGAGAACACCGGGGAGCTGTTTTTT. Translation gives CAISESGQENTGELFF.

This chain connects TRBV11-2 to TRBJ1-1, with D hard to call. V was pared by 1 base and J by 9 bases, with 24 bases between. Germline CDR1 and CDR2: SGHAT and FQNNGV. CDR3 length: 17 amino acids. CDR3 sequence: CASSLVARGKPGKQAFF. The CDR3 DNA reads as TGTGCCAGCAGCTTAGTGGCCCGTGGTAAACCCGGGAAACAAGCTTTCTTT.

The chain links TRBV10-3 to TRBJ2-7; the D is unclear. This CDR3 region has 11 residues. The germline gives CDR1 ENHRY, CDR2 SYGVKD. Trimming shortened V by 10 bases and J by 0 bases, and 7 bases separated the two germline ends. The CDR3 region is CATSNSYEQYF. In nucleotides, the CDR3 is TGTGCCACCTCAAACTCCTACGAGCAGTACTTC.

This clone is a singleton in its sample. CDR3 amino acids: CASSAGGLKNTEAFF. DNA of the CDR3: TGCGCCAGCAGTGCAGGGGGACTCAAGAACACTGAAGCTTTCTTT. The chain uses TRBV10-1 and TRBJ1-1, with 7 positions matching TRBD1. The CDR3 consists of 15 residues. V dropped 4 bases and J dropped 1; count of bases not matched to a gene: 6. The V gene's germline CDR1 is WNHNN and CDR2 SYGVQD (reference sequence).

The J gene is TRBJ1-1, the V gene TRBV20-1; 8 nucleotides line up with TRBD1. This CDR3 has 13 residues. With V trimmed by 3 bases and J by 3 bases, 3 bases remained unmatched. CDR1 and CDR2 from the germline V gene are DFQATT and SNEGSKA (reference sequence). Written as DNA, the CDR3 is TGCAGTGCTAGTCACAGGGGGGACACTGAAGCTTTCTTT. Its translation is CSASHRGDTEAFF.

This CDR3 is CASSEAGKRAYEQYF. CDR3 in DNA: TGTGCCAGCAGTGAAGCCGGGAAGCGGGCCTACGAGCAGTACTTC. V is TRBV6-1 and J is TRBJ2-7; D is perhaps TRBD2 (6 bases). Germline lookup yields CDR1 MNHNS and CDR2 SASEGT. V lost 0 bases to trimming and J lost 2 bases, with 11 bases between them. The CDR3 is 15 amino acids.

This clone was seen a few times. The rearrangement uses TRBV5-1 and TRBJ1-1; D not resolved. Trimming took off 2 bases at V and 0 bases at J, with 5 bases between the two ends. Germline values: CDR1 SGHRS, CDR2 YFSETQ. The CDR3 spans 13 residues. The CDR3 is CASSFNMNTEAFF. For the CDR3, the DNA is TGCGCCAGCAGCTTTAACATGAACACTGAAGCTTTCTTT.

This clone has just one count. V usage is TRBV7-8 and J usage is TRBJ2-5; D call uncertain. CDR1 and CDR2 from the germline V gene are SGHVS and FQNEAQ. The CDR3 has 15 residues. V was cut by 2 bases and J by 5 bases, with 15 bases left in between. As DNA, the CDR3 is TGTGCCAGCAGCTTATTAACGGAGTTGGTGGAGACCCAGTACTTC. As protein: CASSLLTELVETQYF.

V usage is TRBV5-8 and J usage is TRBJ1-5; D not certain. V lost 0 bases, J lost 7 bases, and 11 bases lay in between. CDR1 and CDR2 from the germline V gene are SGHTS and YDEGEE. CDR3 length: 14 residues. Here the CDR3 reads CASSLDWGAQPQHF. DNA of the CDR3: TGTGCCAGCAGCTTGGATTGGGGAGCGCAGCCCCAGCATTTT.

This chain joins TRBV19 and TRBJ1-4, with D perhaps TRBD1 (5 bases). Trimming took 4 bases from V and 5 from J, leaving 17 bases between them. The CDR3 is made up of 16 amino acids. Per the germline V gene, CDR1 is LNHDA and CDR2 is SQIVND (reference sequence). CDR3 bases: TGTGCCAGTAGTAGCCTTTCAGGGCGTGAGAATGAAAAACTGTTTTTT. Its translation is CASSSLSGRENEKLFF.

The V gene is TRBV9, the J gene TRBJ1-2, with D hard to call. This CDR3 spans 15 amino acids. Germline V gene lookup returns CDR1 SGDLS and CDR2 YYNGEE. V gave up 0 bases and J gave up 2 bases, with 11 bases separating them. Here the CDR3 reads CASSVEGSGNYGYTF. The CDR3 DNA is TGTGCCAGCAGCGTAGAGGGAAGTGGAAACTATGGCTACACCTTC.

V is TRBV6-2 or TRBV6-3 and J is TRBJ1-2; D ambiguous. Trimming shortened V by 0 bases and J by 13 bases, and 18 bases separated the two germline ends. CDR1 is MNHEY and CDR2 is SVGEGT in the germline V gene. CDR3 length: 14 amino acids. CDR3 region: CASSYSSEGLYVTF. As DNA, the CDR3 is TGTGCCAGCAGTTACTCGAGTGAGGGCCTCTACGTCACCTTC.

The rearrangement uses TRBV6-5 and TRBJ2-1; D perhaps matches TRBD2 (5 bases). V was shortened by 6 bases and J by 7 bases, with 10 bases between the two germline ends. This CDR3 is 12 amino acids long. Per the germline V gene, CDR1 is MNHEY and CDR2 is SVGAGI. The CDR3 bases are TGTGCCAGCAGCCAACCGGGAAATGAGCAGTTCTTC. Amino acid sequence: CASSQPGNEQFF.

The CDR3 nucleotides read TGTGCCAGCAGCCCTTGGGACAGCTCCTATAATTCACCCCTCCACTTT. Amino acid sequence: CASSPWDSSYNSPLHF. V gene TRBV14 combines with J gene TRBJ1-6; TRBD1 aligns across 7 bases. The CDR3 runs 16 residues. In germline, CDR1 is SGHDN, CDR2 FVKESK. The V segment lost 4 bases and the J segment 0 bases; nucleotides outside the gene matches: 3.

This clone was recorded a few times. The rearrangement joins TRBV2 to TRBJ1-1; perhaps TRBD1 as D (5 bases). V was trimmed by 8 bases and J by 1 base, leaving 14 bases between them. The CDR3 contains 14 residues. CDR1 and CDR2 from the germline V gene are SNHLY and FYNNEI. This CDR3 reads CASGRGVGNTEAFF. CDR3 bases: TGTGCCAGCGGTCGAGGGGTTGGGAACACTGAAGCTTTCTTT.

The V and J genes are TRBV11-2 and TRBJ2-7; no reliable D call. Trimming cost V 2 bases and J 5 bases, with 7 bases left between them. CDR3 length: 12 amino acids. Germline V lookup: CDR1 SGHAT, CDR2 FQNNGV. The CDR3 DNA follows: TGTGCCAGCAGCTTAACCCGGCACGAGCAGTACTTC. As protein: CASSLTRHEQYF.

This clone was detected only once. The chain recombines TRBV6-5 with TRBJ2-7; TRBD1 might be the D (5 bases). Trimming took off 4 bases at V and 3 bases at J, with 10 bases between the two ends. The CDR3 has 13 amino acids. The germline V gene has CDR1 MNHEY and CDR2 SVGAGI. The DNA of the CDR3 is TGTGCCAGCAGTTTCTCAGACAGCTACGAGCAGTACTTC. This encodes CASSFSDSYEQYF.